This TCR beta chain was identified in a study of cytomegalovirus exposure and HLA in healthy donors. Trimming pared 1 base from V and 9 bases from J, leaving 10 bases between. From germline, CDR1 is SGHTA and CDR2 FQGTGA. The CDR3 has 13 amino acids. The PCR used 60 Vbeta and 13 Jbeta primers. The method was immunoSEQ multiplex PCR; TCRdb's version includes in-frame clones alone and lacks a portion of them. The sample shows about 90,000 clones, less than 75% of them seen only once. The rearrangement uses TRBV7-3 and TRBJ2-1, with D possibly TRBD2 on 6 matching bases. The TCR sequence derives from a woman aged 30 to 39 in good health and CMV-seropositive. The sequencing sample was made of PBMCs. CDR3 region: CASSLMSGVEQFF. DNA for the CDR3: TGTGCCAGCAGCTTAATGTCGGGGGTTGAGCAGTTCTTC.